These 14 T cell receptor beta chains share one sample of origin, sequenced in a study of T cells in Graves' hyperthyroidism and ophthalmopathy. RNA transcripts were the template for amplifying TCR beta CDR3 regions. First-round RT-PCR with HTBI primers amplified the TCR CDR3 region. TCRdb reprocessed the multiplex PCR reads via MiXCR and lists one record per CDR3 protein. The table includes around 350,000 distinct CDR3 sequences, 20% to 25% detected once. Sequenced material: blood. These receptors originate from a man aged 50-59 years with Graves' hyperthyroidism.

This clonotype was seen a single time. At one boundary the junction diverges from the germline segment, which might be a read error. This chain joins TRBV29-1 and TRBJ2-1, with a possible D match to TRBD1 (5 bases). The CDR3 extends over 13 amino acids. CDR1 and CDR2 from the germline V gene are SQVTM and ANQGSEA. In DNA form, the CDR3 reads TGCAGCGTTGCTCGGACATACTACAACGAGCAGTTCTTC. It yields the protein CSVARTYYNEQFF.

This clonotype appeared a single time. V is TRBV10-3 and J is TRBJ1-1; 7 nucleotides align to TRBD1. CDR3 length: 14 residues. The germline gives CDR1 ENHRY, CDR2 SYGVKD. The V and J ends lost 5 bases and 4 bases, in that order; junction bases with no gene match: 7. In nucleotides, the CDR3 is TGTGCCATCAGTAAAGGACAGGTCGGCACTGAAGCTTTCTTT. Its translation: CAISKGQVGTEAFF.

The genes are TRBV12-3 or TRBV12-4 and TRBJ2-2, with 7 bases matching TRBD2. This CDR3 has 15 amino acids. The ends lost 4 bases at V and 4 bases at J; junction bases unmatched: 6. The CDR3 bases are TGTGCCAGCAGTTGGGCAGGGAGGGGCACCGGGGAGCTGTTTTTT. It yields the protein CASSWAGRGTGELFF.

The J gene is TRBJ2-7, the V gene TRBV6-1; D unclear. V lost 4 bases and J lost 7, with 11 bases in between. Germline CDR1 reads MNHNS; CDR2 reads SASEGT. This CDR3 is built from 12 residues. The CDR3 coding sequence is TGTGCCAGCAGTGGGTTGGGCGAAGAGCAGTACTTC. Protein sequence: CASSGLGEEQYF.

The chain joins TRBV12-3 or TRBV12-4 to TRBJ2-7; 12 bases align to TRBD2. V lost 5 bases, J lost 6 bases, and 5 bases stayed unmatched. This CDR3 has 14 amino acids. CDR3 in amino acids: CASSRLAGVREQYF. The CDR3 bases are TGTGCCAGCAGTAGACTAGCGGGAGTACGCGAGCAGTACTTC.

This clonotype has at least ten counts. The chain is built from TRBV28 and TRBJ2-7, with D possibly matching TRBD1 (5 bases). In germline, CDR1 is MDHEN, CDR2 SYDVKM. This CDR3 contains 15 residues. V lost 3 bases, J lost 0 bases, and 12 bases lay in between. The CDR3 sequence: CASSFRTRSSYEQYF. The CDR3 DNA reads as TGTGCCAGCAGTTTTAGGACAAGGAGCTCCTACGAGCAGTACTTC.

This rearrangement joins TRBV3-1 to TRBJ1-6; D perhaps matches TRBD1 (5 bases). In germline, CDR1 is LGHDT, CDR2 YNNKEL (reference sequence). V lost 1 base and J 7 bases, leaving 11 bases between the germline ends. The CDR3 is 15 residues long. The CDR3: CASSQAGLRNSPLHF. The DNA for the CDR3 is TGTGCCAGCAGCCAAGCAGGGTTGAGGAATTCACCCCTCCACTTT.

CDR3: CATSRDGAIQYF. CDR3 bases: TGTGCCACCAGCAGAGATGGCGCCATTCAGTACTTC. The chain carries TRBV15 and TRBJ2-4, with D unresolved. The CDR3 is made up of 12 amino acids. V dropped 0 bases and J dropped 9 bases, with 6 bases sitting between them. In germline, CDR1 is LNHNV, CDR2 YYDKDF (reference sequence).

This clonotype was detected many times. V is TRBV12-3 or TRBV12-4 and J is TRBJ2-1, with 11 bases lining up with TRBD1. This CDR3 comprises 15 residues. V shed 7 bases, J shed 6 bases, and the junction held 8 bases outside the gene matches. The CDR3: CASTIGGQGGNEQFF. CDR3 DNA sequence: TGTGCCAGCACCATAGGGGGACAGGGGGGCAATGAGCAGTTCTTC.

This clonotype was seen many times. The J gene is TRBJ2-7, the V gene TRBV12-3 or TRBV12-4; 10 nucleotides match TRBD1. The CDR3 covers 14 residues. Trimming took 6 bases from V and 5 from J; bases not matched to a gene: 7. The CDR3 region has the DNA TGTGCCAGCAGGCCTTGGACAGGGGGGGACGAGCAGTACTTC. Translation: CASRPWTGGDEQYF.

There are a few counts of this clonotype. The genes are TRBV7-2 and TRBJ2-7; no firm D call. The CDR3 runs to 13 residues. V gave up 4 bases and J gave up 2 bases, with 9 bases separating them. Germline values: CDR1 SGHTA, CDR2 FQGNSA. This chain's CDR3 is CASSSDGAYEQYF. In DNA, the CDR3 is TGTGCCAGCAGCTCAGACGGAGCCTACGAGCAGTACTTC.

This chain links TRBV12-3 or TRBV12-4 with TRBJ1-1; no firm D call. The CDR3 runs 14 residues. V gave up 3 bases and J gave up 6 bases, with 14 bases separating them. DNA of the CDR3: TGTGCCAGCAGTTTCATGGGGATGCTCTCTGAAGCTTTCTTT. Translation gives CASSFMGMLSEAFF.

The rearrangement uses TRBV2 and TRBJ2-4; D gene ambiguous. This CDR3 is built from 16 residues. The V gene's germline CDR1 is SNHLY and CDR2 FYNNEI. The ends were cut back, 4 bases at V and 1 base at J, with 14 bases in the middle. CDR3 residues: CASSGLAQTAKNIQYF. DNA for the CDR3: TGTGCCAGCAGTGGGTTGGCCCAGACGGCCAAAAACATTCAGTACTTC.

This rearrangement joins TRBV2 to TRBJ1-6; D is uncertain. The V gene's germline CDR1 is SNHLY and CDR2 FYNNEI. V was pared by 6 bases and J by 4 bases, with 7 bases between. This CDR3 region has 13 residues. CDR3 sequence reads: CASRPEYNSPLHF. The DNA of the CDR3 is TGTGCCAGCAGACCTGAGTATAATTCACCCCTCCACTTT.